These 29 T cell receptor beta chains share one sample of origin, sequenced in a study of control samples from healthy donors and cancer patients. The repertoire was sequenced with immunoSEQ multiplex PCR; TCRdb's copy has only in-frame clones and lacks some. The sample gives 100,000 to 150,000 clones, roughly 90% of which show up once; 1.5% to 2% is in the top ten. The sequenced material came from blood. The source is a man aged 18 to 29 in good health.

This rearrangement joins TRBV7-2 to TRBJ2-7, with D possibly matching TRBD1 (5 bases). Per the germline V gene, CDR1 is SGHTA and CDR2 is FQGNSA. The V end lost 4 bases, the J end lost 0 bases, and 13 bases lay between the germline ends. The CDR3 runs 15 residues. CDR3 sequence (DNA): TGTGCCAGCAGCTCAAGGACACTTAGCTCCTACGAGCAGTACTTC. Its protein product is CASSSRTLSSYEQYF. The full variable domain, completed using reference TRBV7-2 and TRBJ2-7, is GAGVSQSPSNKVTEKGKDVELRCDPISGHTALYWYRQSLGQGLEFLIYFQGNSAPDKSGLPSDRFSAERTGGSVSTLTIQRTQQEDSAVYLCASSSRTLSSYEQYFGPGTRLTVT.

The gene calls are TRBV7-9 and TRBJ1-2; TRBD1 is a possible D gene (5 bases). The CDR3 spans 11 residues. From germline, CDR1 is SEHNR and CDR2 FQNEAQ (reference sequence). V was clipped by 4 bases and J by 6 bases, with 6 bases between them. The CDR3 spells CASSWDDGYTF. CDR3 in DNA: TGTGCCAGCAGCTGGGACGATGGCTACACCTTC.

This clone turned up a few times. The chain couples TRBV2 to TRBJ1-1; D not certain. This CDR3 comprises 11 residues. V gave up 2 bases and J gave up 7 bases, with 5 bases separating them. In germline, CDR1 is SNHLY, CDR2 FYNNEI. The CDR3 is CASSEYNEAFF. CDR3 DNA sequence: TGTGCCAGCAGTGAATACAATGAAGCTTTCTTT.

The chain links TRBV19 to TRBJ2-1; 10 nucleotides line up with TRBD2. Losses at the gene ends were 6 bases for V and 7 bases for J; bases not matched to a gene: 12. Germline CDR1 and CDR2: LNHDA and SQIVND (reference sequence). The CDR3 covers 16 residues. The CDR3 DNA is TGTGCCAGTAGGAACATAGCGGGAGGTGGTCGGAATGAGCAGTTCTTC. This gives the protein CASRNIAGGGRNEQFF. Looking up the rest from reference TRBV19 and TRBJ2-1 gives the full variable domain: DGGITQSPKYLFRKEGQNVTLSCEQNLNHDAMYWYRQDPGQGLRLIYYSQIVNDFQKGDIAEGYSVSREKKESFPLTVTSAQKNPTAFYLCASRNIAGGGRNEQFFGPGTRLTVL.

The chain joins TRBV6-6 to TRBJ2-3; tentative D call: TRBD2 (7 bases). Germline V gene data show CDR1 as MNHNY and CDR2 as SVGAGI (reference sequence). V was cut by 8 bases and J by 7 bases, with 22 bases left in between. The CDR3 is 15 amino acids. CDR3 in amino acids: CASDWGGRERHTQYF. CDR3 in DNA: TGTGCCAGCGACTGGGGGGGCAGGGAGCGACATACGCAGTATTTT.

In DNA form, the CDR3 reads TGTGCCTGGAGGAGGTACACCGATAATTCACCCCTCCACTTT. Translated, it gives CAWRRYTDNSPLHF. This chain links TRBV30 with TRBJ1-6; D unclear. The germline V and J ends were trimmed by 3 bases and 5 bases, with 11 bases remaining between them. This CDR3 region has 14 residues. The germline CDR1 and CDR2 sequences are GTSNPN and SVGIG (reference sequence).

The chain recombines TRBV5-5 with TRBJ1-5, with TRBD1 matching 11 bases. In germline, CDR1 is SGHKS, CDR2 YYEKEE (reference sequence). This CDR3 has 15 amino acids. Trimming cost V 4 bases and J 1 base; bases outside gene matches: 1. CDR3 sequence reads: CASSGTGGSNQPQHF. In DNA form, the CDR3 reads TGTGCCAGCAGCGGGACAGGGGGGAGCAATCAGCCCCAGCATTTT. The variable domain in full, completed from reference TRBV5-5 and TRBJ1-5, reads DAGVTQSPTHLIKTRGQQVTLRCSPISGHKSVSWYQQVLGQGPQFIFQYYEKEERGRGNFPDRFSARQFPNYSSELNVNALLLGDSALYLCASSGTGGSNQPQHFGDGTRLSIL.

The rearrangement uses TRBV7-9 and TRBJ2-1; D unclear. Germline V gene data show CDR1 as SEHNR and CDR2 as FQNEAQ (reference sequence). The CDR3 loop spans 12 amino acids. Between the trimmed V and J ends, which lost 0 bases and 8 bases, there was a span of 5 bases. CDR3 DNA sequence: TGTGCCAGCAGCTTAGCCCTACATGAGCAGTTCTTC. As protein: CASSLALHEQFF.

This chain joins TRBV24-1 and TRBJ2-7; TRBD2 aligns across 7 bases. Germline V gene data show CDR1 as KGHDR and CDR2 as SFDVKD. V was pared by 10 bases and J by 1 base, with 12 bases of the junction left unmatched. The CDR3 is 15 amino acids. CDR3 protein: CATSPGGSGSYEQYF. The CDR3 region has the DNA TGTGCCACAAGTCCCGGGGGTAGCGGGTCCTACGAGCAGTACTTC.

The chain uses TRBV3-1 (or the pseudogene TRBV3-2) and TRBJ2-1; TRBD1 is a possible D gene (5 bases). V lost 3 bases and J lost 15, with 15 bases in between. Germline V CDR1 and CDR2: LGHDT, YNNKEL (reference sequence). This CDR3 region has 12 residues. Here the CDR3 reads CASSQSLRVPFF. CDR3 coding DNA: TGTGCCAGCAGCCAGAGTCTCAGGGTGCCGTTCTTC.

This clone has only one observation. The same CDR3 arises from other DNA sequences in this sample as well. The chain combines TRBV9 with TRBJ2-2; D call uncertain. The CDR3 contains 11 residues. V lost 0 bases and J 6 bases, leaving 0 bases between the germline ends. Germline V gene sequence: CDR1 SGDLS, CDR2 YYNGEE. In DNA, the CDR3 is TGTGCCAGCAGCGTAGCCGGGGAGCTGTTTTTT. It translates to CASSVAGELFF.

The V and J genes are TRBV28 and TRBJ2-2; 8 nucleotides match TRBD2. Per the germline V gene, CDR1 is MDHEN and CDR2 is SYDVKM. Germline trimming cut 1 base from V and 5 bases from J; bases unmatched to any gene: 3. This CDR3 spans 15 amino acids. In DNA form, the CDR3 reads TGTGCCAGCAGTTTATCAGCGGGAGAGACCGGGGAGCTGTTTTTT. This gives the protein CASSLSAGETGELFF.

The J gene is TRBJ2-2, the V gene TRBV10-3; unclear D gene. With 0 bases removed from V and 1 base from J, the gap between germline ends came to 9 bases. Germline V CDR1 and CDR2: ENHRY, SYGVKD. This CDR3 comprises 16 residues. In nucleotides, the CDR3 is TGTGCCATCAGTGAGTCAGAGACCAGGAACACCGGGGAGCTGTTTTTT. Translated, it gives CAISESETRNTGELFF.

This chain connects TRBV7-3 to TRBJ2-5; 9 nucleotides match TRBD1. The CDR3 spans 16 residues. V lost 5 bases and J lost 4; bases outside the gene matches: 11. Germline lookup yields CDR1 SGHTA and CDR2 FQGTGA. This CDR3 reads CASSAFPGQGGETQYF. The CDR3 DNA sequence: TGTGCCAGCAGCGCCTTCCCGGGACAGGGAGGAGAGACCCAGTACTTC.

This chain joins TRBV9 and TRBJ2-4, with 7 nucleotides matching TRBD2. V lost 0 bases and J lost 0; bases outside the gene matches: 6. CDR1 and CDR2 from the germline V gene are SGDLS and YYNGEE. The CDR3 runs to 17 residues. CDR3 DNA: TGTGCCAGCAGCGTAGCTCTCGCGGGAGCAGCCAAAAACATTCAGTACTTC. Protein sequence: CASSVALAGAAKNIQYF.

CDR3 nucleotides: TGTGCCAGCAGCCAACCTCAGGGCGCTAACTATGGCTACACCTTC. Encoded protein: CASSQPQGANYGYTF. This chain uses TRBV4-2 with TRBJ1-2; D perhaps matches TRBD1 (5 bases). Germline CDR1 and CDR2: LGHNA and YNFKEQ. V lost 2 bases to trimming and J lost 0 bases, with 10 bases between them. This CDR3 comprises 15 residues.

The genes are TRBV30 and TRBJ2-4; 9 nucleotides line up with TRBD1. V shed 3 bases and J 4 bases; nucleotides not matched to a gene: 4. The CDR3 loop spans 14 amino acids. CDR1 and CDR2 (germline): GTSNPN, SVGIG (reference sequence). CDR3 DNA: TGTGCCTGGAGGTCGACAGGGGGAAAAAACATTCAGTACTTC. Translated, it gives CAWRSTGGKNIQYF. The full variable domain, completed using reference TRBV30 and TRBJ2-4, is SQTIHQWPATLVQPVGSPLSLECTVEGTSNPNLYWYRQAAGRGLQLLFYSVGIGQISSEVPQNLSASRPQDRQFILSSKKLLLSDSGFYLCAWRSTGGKNIQYFGAGTRLSVL.

The V call is TRBV25-1, the J call TRBJ2-2; TRBD1 matches 7 bases. The CDR3 has 15 amino acids. Germline V lookup: CDR1 MGHDK, CDR2 SYGVNS. Trimming took 7 bases from V and 3 from J; bases not matched to a gene: 8. CDR3 residues: CASTYRQGHTGELFF. CDR3 coding DNA: TGTGCCAGCACCTATAGACAGGGCCACACCGGGGAGCTGTTTTTT.

The chain combines TRBV10-2 with TRBJ2-1; 9 bases align to TRBD2. The germline CDR1 and CDR2 sequences are WSHSY and SAAADI. Trimming cost V 2 bases and J 5 bases; bases outside gene matches: 10. The CDR3 extends over 17 amino acids. The CDR3 nucleotides are TGCGCCAGCAGTGAGGTCCGTCCTAGCGGGATACACAATGAGCAGTTCTTC. This encodes CASSEVRPSGIHNEQFF.

The chain uses TRBV6-5 and TRBJ1-3, with unresolved D. The ends were cut back, 8 bases at V and 0 bases at J, with 8 bases in the middle. The CDR3 totals 13 residues. The germline CDR1 and CDR2 sequences are MNHEY and SVGAGI. CDR3 DNA: TGTGCCAGCCCGGCAAGCTCTGGAAACACCATATATTTT. Translated, it gives CASPASSGNTIYF.

This clone has a handful of counts. The V call is TRBV10-3, the J call TRBJ1-5, with TRBD1 identical over 8 bases. CDR3 size: 15 residues. Trimming at V came to 3 bases and at J to 5 bases, leaving 6 bases not matched to a gene. Germline lookup yields CDR1 ENHRY and CDR2 SYGVKD. This CDR3 reads CAISDSNRGYQPQHF. The CDR3 nucleotides read TGTGCCATCAGTGATTCCAACAGGGGGTATCAGCCCCAGCATTTT.

The chain employs TRBV7-9 and TRBJ1-2; D unresolved. The CDR3 runs to 15 residues. The germline gives CDR1 SEHNR, CDR2 FQNEAQ (reference sequence). Trimming stripped 5 bases from V and 3 bases from J, with 16 bases between. CDR3 amino acids: CASSVWPNGDYGYTF. Here the CDR3 DNA reads TGTGCCAGCAGCGTCTGGCCCAACGGGGACTATGGCTACACCTTC.

The gene calls are TRBV30 and TRBJ1-1; D is perhaps TRBD1 (5 bases). The germline V gene has CDR1 GTSNPN and CDR2 SVGIG (reference sequence). V was shortened by 5 bases and J by 6 bases, with 10 bases between the two germline ends. The CDR3 consists of 11 residues. The CDR3 here is CAWGQGAEAFF. Written as DNA, the CDR3 is TGTGCCTGGGGTCAAGGGGCTGAAGCTTTCTTT.

In this sample, this clone turned up once. The chain uses TRBV30 and TRBJ1-1; D remains unclear. Trimming pared 0 bases from V and 6 bases from J, leaving 14 bases between. The CDR3 contains 14 residues. Germline CDR1 GTSNPN, CDR2 SVGIG (reference sequence). CDR3 bases: TGTGCCTGGAGTGTACCAGGAGGTGCTGCTGAAGCTTTCTTT. Translating it yields CAWSVPGGAAEAFF.

The chain is built from TRBV10-1 and TRBJ1-1; no clear D gene. CDR3 length: 14 amino acids. The ends were cut back, 0 bases at V and 5 bases at J, with 10 bases in the middle. Looked up from germline, CDR1 is WNHNN and CDR2 is SYGVQD (reference sequence). The CDR3 is CASSESKLRTEAFF. CDR3 coding DNA: TGCGCCAGCAGTGAGTCTAAGCTGCGGACTGAAGCTTTCTTT.

This chain joins TRBV24-1 and TRBJ2-7, with D uncertain. Trimming pared 3 bases from V and 0 bases from J, leaving 8 bases between. From germline, CDR1 is KGHDR and CDR2 SFDVKD. This CDR3 has 14 amino acids. CDR3 sequence (DNA): TGTGCCACCAGTGATGGGCAGGCCTCCTACGAGCAGTACTTC. Its translation: CATSDGQASYEQYF.

J is TRBJ2-7 and V is TRBV21-1; TRBD2, as called in the table, went unchecked against the DNA. TRBV21-1 is a listed pseudogene. CDR3 length: 16 amino acids. CDR3 region: CASSNRPGGTYYEQYF. In nucleotides, the CDR3 is TGTGCCAGCAGCAATCGTCCGGGGGGGACCTACTACGAGCAGTACTTC.

This clone was observed a few times. V gene TRBV6-5 combines with J gene TRBJ1-6, with D tentatively TRBD1 (6 bases). Germline V CDR1 and CDR2: MNHEY, SVGAGI. This CDR3 contains 13 residues. Trimming removed 8 bases from V and 9 bases from J, with 14 bases in between. For the CDR3, the DNA is TGTGCCAGCCGTACAGGGTTAAGTTCACCCCTCCACTTT. As protein: CASRTGLSSPLHF.

The chain carries TRBV29-1 and TRBJ2-2; D not certain. This CDR3 is built from 11 residues. Germline assignment: CDR1 SQVTM and CDR2 ANQGSEA. V gave up 5 bases and J gave up 9 bases, with 10 bases separating them. In DNA form, the CDR3 reads TGCAGCGTTTTACTGCCTCGGGAGCTGTTTTTT. Encoded protein: CSVLLPRELFF.